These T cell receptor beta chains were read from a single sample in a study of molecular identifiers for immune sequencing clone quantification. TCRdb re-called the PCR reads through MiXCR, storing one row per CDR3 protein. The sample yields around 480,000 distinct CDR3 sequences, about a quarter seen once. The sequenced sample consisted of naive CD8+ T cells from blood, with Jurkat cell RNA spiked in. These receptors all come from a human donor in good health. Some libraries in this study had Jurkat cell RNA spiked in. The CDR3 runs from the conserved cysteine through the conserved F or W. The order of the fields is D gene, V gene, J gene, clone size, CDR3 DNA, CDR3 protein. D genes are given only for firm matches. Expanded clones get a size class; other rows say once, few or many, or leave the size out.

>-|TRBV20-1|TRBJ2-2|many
TGCAGTGCTAGAGGGGTGAACACCGGGGAGCTGTTTTTT
CSARGVNTGELFF
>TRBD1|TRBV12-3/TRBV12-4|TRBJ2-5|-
TGTGCCAGCAGCCCGACAGGGGGAAAGCAAGAGACCCAGTACTTC
CASSPTGGKQETQYF
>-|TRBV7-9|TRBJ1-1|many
TGTGCCAGCAGCCGCCCACCCGCAGGGAACACTGAAGCTTTCTTT
CASSRPPAGNTEAFF
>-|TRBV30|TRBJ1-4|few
TGTGCTGGCCCCACCGGAACTAATGAAAAACTGTTTTTT
CAGPTGTNEKLFF
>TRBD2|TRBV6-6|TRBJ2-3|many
TGTGCCAGCAGTTACATGATAGCCGGGACTAGCGGGGGAGTAACAGATACGCAGTATTTT
CASSYMIAGTSGGVTDTQYF
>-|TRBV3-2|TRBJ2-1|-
TGTGCCAGCAGCCAAGTAGTCAATGAGCAGTTCTTC
CASSQVVNEQFF
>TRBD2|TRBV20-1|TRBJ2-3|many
TGCAGTGCTAGAAAAAGCGGGACGCTGTCAGATACGCAGTATTTT
CSARKSGTLSDTQYF
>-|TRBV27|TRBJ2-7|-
TGTGCCAGCAGTTTAGGGGGAGGTCGGTTTCGGGAGCAGTACTTC
CASSLGGGRFREQYF
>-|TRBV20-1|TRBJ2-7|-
TGCAGTGCTAGTTATGGTTCCTACGAGCAGTACTTC
CSASYGSYEQYF
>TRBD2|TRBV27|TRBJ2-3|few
TGTGCCAGCAGTAGGACTAGCGGGGGGCCCGGAGATACGCAGTATTTT
CASSRTSGGPGDTQYF
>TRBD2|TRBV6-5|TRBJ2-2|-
TGTGCCAGCAGTTATGGGACTAGCGGGGGGGCCTCCACCGGGGAGCTGTTTTTT
CASSYGTSGGASTGELFF
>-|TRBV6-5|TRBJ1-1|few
TGTGCCGGAGGTACGAGTCGGAACACTGAAGCTTTCTTT
CAGGTSRNTEAFF
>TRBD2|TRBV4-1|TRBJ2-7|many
TGCGCCAGCAGCCAAGAAGCGGGGGGCCACTACGAGCAGTACTTC
CASSQEAGGHYEQYF
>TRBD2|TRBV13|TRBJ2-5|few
TGTGCCAGCAGCTTAAGCCTAGCGGACCTACAAGAGACCCAGTACTTC
CASSLSLADLQETQYF
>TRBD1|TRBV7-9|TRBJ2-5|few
TGTGCCAGCAGCTGGGACAGGGGAGAGACCCAGTACTTC
CASSWDRGETQYF
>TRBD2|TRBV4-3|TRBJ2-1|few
TGCGCCAGCAGCCAAGGCATTACTAGCGGGGGAGATTACAATGAGCAGTTCTTC
CASSQGITSGGDYNEQFF
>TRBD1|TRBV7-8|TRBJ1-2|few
TGTGCCAGCAGCTTAGAGGGACAGGGCCGGAACTATGGCTACACCTTC
CASSLEGQGRNYGYTF
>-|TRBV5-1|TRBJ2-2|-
TGCGCCAGCAGCCCCGCCGGAGGAGGGTGGAACACCGGGGAGCTGTTTTTT
CASSPAGGGWNTGELFF
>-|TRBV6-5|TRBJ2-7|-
TGTGCCAGCAGCTACCGCGCTAAAGACTACGAGCAGTACTTC
CASSYRAKDYEQYF
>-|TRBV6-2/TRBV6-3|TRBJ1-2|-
TGTGCCAGCAGTTACCCGAGCAGGGTTGACTATGGCTACACCTTC
CASSYPSRVDYGYTF
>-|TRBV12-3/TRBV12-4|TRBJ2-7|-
TGTGCCAGCAGTTTTGAACAGCACCACGAGCAGTACTTC
CASSFEQHHEQYF
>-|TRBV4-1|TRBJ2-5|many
TGCGCCAGCAGCCAATCGGAGTCGGAGACCCAGTACTTC
CASSQSESETQYF
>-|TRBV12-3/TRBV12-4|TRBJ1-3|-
TGTGCCAGCAGTCCCTCCGTGGGGACATTAAACACCATATATTTT
CASSPSVGTLNTIYF
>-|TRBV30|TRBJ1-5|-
TGTGCCTGGAGTGTATTCGGAAATCAGCCCCAGCATTTT
CAWSVFGNQPQHF
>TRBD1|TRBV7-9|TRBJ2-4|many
TGTGCCAGCAGCTTATCAAATCAGGGACAGTTTCCAAACATTCAGTACTTC
CASSLSNQGQFPNIQYF
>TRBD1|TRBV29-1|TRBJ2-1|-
TGCAGCGTGAGAGGGACAGACTCCTACAATGAGCAGTTCTTC
CSVRGTDSYNEQFF
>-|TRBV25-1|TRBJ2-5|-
TGTGCCAGCAGTGAATTATTAGCGGACCAAGAGACCCAGTACTTC
CASSELLADQETQYF
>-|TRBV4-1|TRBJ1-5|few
TGCGCCAGCAGCCACGGACAGTTTAACCAGCCCCAGCATTTT
CASSHGQFNQPQHF
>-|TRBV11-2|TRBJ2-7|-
TGCGCCAGCAGCTTAGTGGGTTGGGGGCCCAGCCCCTACGAGCAGTACTTC
CASSLVGWGPSPYEQYF
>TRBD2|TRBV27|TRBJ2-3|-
TGTGCCAGCAGTTTTACGGGGGGGGCGGGTCCAGATACGCAGTATTTT
CASSFTGGAGPDTQYF
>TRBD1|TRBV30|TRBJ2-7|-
TGTGCCTGGAGTGTAACCCTGGGACAGGGGATGTTATACTTC
CAWSVTLGQGMLYF
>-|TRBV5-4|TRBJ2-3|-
TGTGCCAGCATAGGGCCTTCTAGCACAGATACGCAGTATTTT
CASIGPSSTDTQYF
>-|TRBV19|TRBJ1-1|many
TGTGCCACGGACCGGGGGTCCCACACTGAAGCTTTCTTT
CATDRGSHTEAFF
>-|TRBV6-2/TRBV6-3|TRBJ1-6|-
TGTGCCAGCAGTTACCCTACTTCACCCCTCCACTTT
CASSYPTSPLHF
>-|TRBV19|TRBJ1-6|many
TGTGCCAGCGGGGCGTATAATTCACCCCTCCACTTT
CASGAYNSPLHF
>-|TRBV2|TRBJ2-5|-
TGTGCCAGCAGTGAAATCGGGGCGGGGAGTCCCCAAGAGACCCAGTACTTC
CASSEIGAGSPQETQYF
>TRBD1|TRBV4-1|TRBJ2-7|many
TGCGCCAGCAGCCAAGGGGACAGCTCCTACGAGCAGTACTTC
CASSQGDSSYEQYF
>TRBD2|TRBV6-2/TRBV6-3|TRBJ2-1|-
TGTGCCAGCAGTTACCGACTAGCGGGAAGGTCCGATGAGCAGTTCTTC
CASSYRLAGRSDEQFF
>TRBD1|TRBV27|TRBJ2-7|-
TGTGCCAGCAGTCTAGGGACAGGATTCTCCTACGAGCAGTACTTC
CASSLGTGFSYEQYF
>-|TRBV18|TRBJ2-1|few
TGTGCCAGCTCACCACCGTCTCCAGCGGAGATAAACAATGAGCAGTTCTTC
CASSPPSPAEINNEQFF
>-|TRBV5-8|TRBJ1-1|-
TGTGCCAGCAGCTTGGTGGTTCGGACGAACACTGAAGCTTTCTTT
CASSLVVRTNTEAFF
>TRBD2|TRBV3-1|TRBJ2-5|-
TGTGCCAGCAGCCAAGATCGAGGCAGCGGGGGGTACCAAGAGACCCAGTACTTC
CASSQDRGSGGYQETQYF
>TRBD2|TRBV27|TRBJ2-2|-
TGTGCCAGCAGTAGCGGGAGGTCAGCCGGGGAGCTGTTTTTT
CASSSGRSAGELFF
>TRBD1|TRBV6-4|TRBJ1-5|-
TGTGCCAAGGCGGACAGGGGGAGTGGTCAGCCCCAGCATTTT
CAKADRGSGQPQHF
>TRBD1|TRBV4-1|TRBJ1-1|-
TGCGCCAGCAGCAAAGGACAGGGGGTCCCTGAAGCTTTCTTT
CASSKGQGVPEAFF
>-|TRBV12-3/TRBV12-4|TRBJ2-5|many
TGTGCCAGCAGTTTGGCGAGGTACCAAGAGACCCAGTACTTC
CASSLARYQETQYF
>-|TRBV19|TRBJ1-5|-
TGTGCCAGTAGTATATCCGACCTTTTCAATCAGCCCCAGCATTTT
CASSISDLFNQPQHF
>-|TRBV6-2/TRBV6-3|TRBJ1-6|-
TGTGCCAGCAGTTCCCCCGGGACGGCAAATTCACCCCTCCACTTT
CASSSPGTANSPLHF
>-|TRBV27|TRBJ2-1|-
TGTGCCAGCAGTGGGGAACAGGGAGGGTGCAATGAGCAGTTCTTC
CASSGEQGGCNEQFF
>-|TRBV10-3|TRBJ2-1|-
TGTGCCATCAGTGAGTTCCTATCGGATGAGCAGTTCTTC
CAISEFLSDEQFF
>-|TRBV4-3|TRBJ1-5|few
TGCGCCAGCAGCCAAGAAGCGGGTATTAGCAATCAGCCCCAGCATTTT
CASSQEAGISNQPQHF
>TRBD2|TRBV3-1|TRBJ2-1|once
TGTGCCAGCAGCCTCACGTTTTCCGGGAGGGAGGGTGAGCAGTTCTTC
CASSLTFSGREGEQFF
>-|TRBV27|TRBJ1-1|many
TGTGCCAGCAGTTTATTGGGGGGCGGGCTGGGCACTGAAGCTTTCTTT
CASSLLGGGLGTEAFF
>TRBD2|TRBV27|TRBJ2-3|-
TGTGCCAGCAGTGGGTCAGAAGCGGGACTAGGAGATACGCAGTATTTT
CASSGSEAGLGDTQYF
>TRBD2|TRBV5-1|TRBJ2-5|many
TGCGCCAGCAGCTTGTGGCTAGCGGGGACTGAAGAGACCCAGTACTTC
CASSLWLAGTEETQYF
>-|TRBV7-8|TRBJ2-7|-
TGTGCCAGCAGCCCGTCGGCGTTGCCGCCGACCTACGAGCAGTACTTC
CASSPSALPPTYEQYF
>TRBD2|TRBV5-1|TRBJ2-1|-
TGCGCCAGCAGCTCTCGGACTAGCGGGAGGCCTACCTCCTACAATGAGCAGTTCTTC
CASSSRTSGRPTSYNEQFF
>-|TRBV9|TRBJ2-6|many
TGTGCCAGCAGCGTAGCTCGGACATCCCGCTCTGGGGCCAACGTCCTGACTTTC
CASSVARTSRSGANVLTF
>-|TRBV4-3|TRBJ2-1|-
TGCGCCAGCAGCCAAGATTTTCGGGGGTCTTACAATGAGCAGTTCTTC
CASSQDFRGSYNEQFF